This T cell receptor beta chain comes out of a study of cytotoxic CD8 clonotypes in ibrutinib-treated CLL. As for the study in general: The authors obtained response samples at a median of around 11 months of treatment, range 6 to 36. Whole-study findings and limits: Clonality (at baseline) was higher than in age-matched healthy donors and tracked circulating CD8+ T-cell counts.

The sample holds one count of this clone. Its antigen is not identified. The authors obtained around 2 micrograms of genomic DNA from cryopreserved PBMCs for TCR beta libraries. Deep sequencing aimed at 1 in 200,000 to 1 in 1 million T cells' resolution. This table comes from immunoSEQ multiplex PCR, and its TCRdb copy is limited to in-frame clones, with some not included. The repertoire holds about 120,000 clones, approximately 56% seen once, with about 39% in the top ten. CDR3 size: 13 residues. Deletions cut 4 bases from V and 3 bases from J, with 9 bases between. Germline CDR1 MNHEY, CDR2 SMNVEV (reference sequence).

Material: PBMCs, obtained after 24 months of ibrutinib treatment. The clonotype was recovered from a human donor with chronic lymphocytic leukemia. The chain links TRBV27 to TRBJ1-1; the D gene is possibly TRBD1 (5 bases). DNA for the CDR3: TGTGCCAGCAGTTCCCAGGGTTACACTGAAGCTTTCTTT. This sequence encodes CASSSQGYTEAFF.